This T cell receptor (beta chain) originates from a study of blood T cell repertoires in COVID-19. CDR1 and CDR2 from the germline V gene are SGHTA and FQGNSA. The CDR3 extends over 18 amino acids. The V gene lost 1 base and the J gene lost 0 bases, with 19 bases spanning the gap. Method: immunoSEQ multiplex PCR; TCRdb's copy keeps in-frame clones and lacks some. The sample has about 170,000 clones, about 85% seen once. Sample: peripheral blood. This TCR was recovered from a man between 60 and 70 years old who had recovered from COVID-19. This chain uses TRBV7-2 with TRBJ2-7; weak D call: TRBD2 (6 bases). In DNA form, the CDR3 reads TGTGCCAGCAGCTTAGACCCTCAGGGAGGAGGCTCCTCCTACGAGCAGTACTTC. Its protein is CASSLDPQGGGSSYEQYF.